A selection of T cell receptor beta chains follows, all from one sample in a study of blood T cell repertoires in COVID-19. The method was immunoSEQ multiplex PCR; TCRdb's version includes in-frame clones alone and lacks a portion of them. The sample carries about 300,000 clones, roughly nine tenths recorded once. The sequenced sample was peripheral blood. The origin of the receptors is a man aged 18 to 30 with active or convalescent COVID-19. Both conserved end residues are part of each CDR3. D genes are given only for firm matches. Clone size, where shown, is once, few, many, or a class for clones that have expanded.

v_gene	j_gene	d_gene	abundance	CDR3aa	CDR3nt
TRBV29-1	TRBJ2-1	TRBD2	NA	CSARGRLAVVSSYNEQFF	TGCAGCGCCCGAGGGCGACTAGCGGTCGTCAGCTCCTACAATGAGCAGTTCTTC
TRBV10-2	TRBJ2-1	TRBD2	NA	CASSEGRRTSLFF	TGCGCCAGCAGTGAGGGAAGGCGGACTAGTCTGTTCTTC
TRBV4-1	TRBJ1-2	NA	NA	CASSQVQVERTDGYTF	TGCGCCAGCAGCCAAGTACAGGTCGAGAGGACGGATGGCTACACCTTC
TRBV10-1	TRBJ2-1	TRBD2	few	CASSGQAGGYNEQFF	TGCGCCAGCAGTGGTCAAGCGGGAGGATACAATGAGCAGTTCTTC
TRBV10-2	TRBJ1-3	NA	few	CASMLDLSGGNTIYF	TGCGCCAGCATGCTGGATCTCTCTGGAGGGAACACCATATATTTT
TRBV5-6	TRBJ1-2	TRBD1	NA	CASSWTGGRSDGYTF	TGTGCCAGCAGCTGGACAGGGGGGAGATCGGATGGCTACACCTTC
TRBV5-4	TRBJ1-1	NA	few	CASSDIQNTEAFF	TGTGCCAGCAGCGACATTCAGAACACTGAAGCTTTCTTT
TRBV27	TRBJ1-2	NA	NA	CASRDSQRYGYTF	TGTGCCAGCAGAGACAGTCAACGCTATGGCTACACCTTC
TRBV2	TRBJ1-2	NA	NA	CASSEDRRYGYTF	TGTGCCAGCAGTGAAGACAGGCGCTATGGCTACACCTTC
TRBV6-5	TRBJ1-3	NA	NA	CASSPISSGNTIYF	TGTGCCAGCAGCCCGATTAGCTCTGGAAACACCATATATTTT
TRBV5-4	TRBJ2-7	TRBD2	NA	CASRRAGGSYEQYF	TGTGCCAGCCGAAGAGCGGGAGGTTCCTACGAGCAGTACTTC
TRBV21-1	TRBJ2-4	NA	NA	CASSKTKRRAKNIQYF	TGTGCCAGCAGCAAAACTAAGCGGAGAGCCAAAAACATTCAGTACTTC
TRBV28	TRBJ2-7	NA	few	CASSVQGDEQYF	TGTGCCAGCAGCGTTCAGGGCGACGAGCAGTACTTC
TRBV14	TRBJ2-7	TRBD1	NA	CASSHEDRGPWEQYF	TGTGCCAGCAGCCACGAGGACAGGGGGCCTTGGGAGCAGTACTTC
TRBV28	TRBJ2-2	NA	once	CASSRGWELFF	TGTGCCAGCAGCCGGGGGTGGGAGCTGTTTTTT
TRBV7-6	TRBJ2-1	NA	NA	CASSLVASFSNEQFF	TGTGCCAGCAGCTTAGTGGCTAGCTTTAGTAATGAGCAGTTCTTC
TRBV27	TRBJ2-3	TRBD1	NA	CASSLGVTGGVTDTQYF	TGTGCCAGCAGTTTAGGAGTGACAGGGGGAGTCACAGATACGCAGTATTTT
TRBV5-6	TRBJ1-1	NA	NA	CASSRWGVNTEAFF	TGTGCCAGCAGCCGCTGGGGCGTGAACACTGAAGCTTTCTTT
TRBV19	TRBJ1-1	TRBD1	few	CASSVSGTVNTEAFF	TGTGCCAGTAGTGTCTCCGGGACAGTGAACACTGAAGCTTTCTTT
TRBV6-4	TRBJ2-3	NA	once	CASSESGTTSTDTQYF	TGTGCCAGCAGTGAGTCCGGAACGACTAGCACAGATACGCAGTATTTT
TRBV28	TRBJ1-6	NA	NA	CASSVDSKSSYNSPLHF	TGTGCCAGCAGCGTTGACTCAAAGAGCTCCTATAATTCACCCCTCCACTTT
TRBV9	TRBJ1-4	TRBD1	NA	CASSGRRDRDFNEKLFF	TGTGCCAGCAGCGGACGCCGGGACAGGGACTTTAATGAAAAACTGTTTTTT
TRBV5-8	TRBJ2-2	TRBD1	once	CASSKGQGRIMTGELFF	TGTGCCAGCAGCAAGGGACAGGGGAGGATTATGACCGGGGAGCTGTTTTTT
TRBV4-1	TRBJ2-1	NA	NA	CASSRGSGKDEQFF	TGCGCCAGCAGCCGGGGATCAGGGAAGGACGAGCAGTTCTTC
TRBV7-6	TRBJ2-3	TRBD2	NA	CASSLMRGGADTQYF	TGTGCCAGCAGCTTAATGCGGGGGGGCGCAGATACGCAGTATTTT
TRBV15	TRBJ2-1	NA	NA	CATSRPEQGLREQFF	TGTGCCACCAGCAGACCGGAACAGGGTCTCCGCGAGCAGTTCTTC
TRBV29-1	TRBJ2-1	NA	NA	CSVELARGGSYNEQFF	TGCAGCGTTGAATTGGCTAGGGGGGGCTCCTACAATGAGCAGTTCTTC
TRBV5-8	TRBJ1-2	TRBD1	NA	CASRGQGANYGYTF	TGTGCCAGCAGAGGACAGGGGGCCAACTATGGCTACACCTTC
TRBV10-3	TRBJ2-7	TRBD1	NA	CAISHGQALGEQYF	TGTGCCATCAGTCACGGACAGGCCCTTGGCGAGCAGTACTTC
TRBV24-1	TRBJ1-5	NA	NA	CATSDRYNQPQHF	TGTGCCACCAGTGACAGGTACAATCAGCCCCAGCATTTT
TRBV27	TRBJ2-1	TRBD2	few	CASSRLAGVRNEQFF	TGTGCCAGCAGCCGACTAGCGGGAGTAAGGAATGAGCAGTTCTTC
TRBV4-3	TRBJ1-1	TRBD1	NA	CASSRDSWGSTEAFF	TGCGCCAGCAGCCGGGACAGCTGGGGGTCCACTGAAGCTTTCTTT
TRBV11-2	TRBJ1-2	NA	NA	CASSLGGVGRGYTF	TGTGCCAGCAGCTTAGGGGGCGTCGGACGGGGCTACACCTTC
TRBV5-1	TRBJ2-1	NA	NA	CASSLSVGINEQFF	TGCGCCAGCAGCTTATCGGTCGGTATTAATGAGCAGTTCTTC
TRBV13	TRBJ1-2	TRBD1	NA	CASSPGQVYGYTF	TGTGCCAGCAGCCCCGGACAGGTCTATGGCTACACCTTC
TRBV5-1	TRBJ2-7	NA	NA	CASSLRPSYEQYF	TGCGCCAGCAGCTTGCGCCCCAGCTACGAGCAGTACTTC
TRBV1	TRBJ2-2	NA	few	CTSSQKTRSGELFF	TGCACCAGCAGCCAAAAGACTAGATCCGGGGAGCTGTTTTTT
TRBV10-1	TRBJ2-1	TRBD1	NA	CASSSGQGVQFF	TGCGCCAGCAGTTCGGGACAGGGGGTTCAGTTCTTC
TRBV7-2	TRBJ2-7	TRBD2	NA	CASSLTSGTKAYEQYF	TGTGCCAGCAGCTTGACTAGCGGGACGAAAGCCTACGAGCAGTACTTC
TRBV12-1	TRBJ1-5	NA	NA	CASSFGILVDQPQHF	TGTGCCAGCAGCTTCGGGATCTTAGTTGATCAGCCCCAGCATTTT
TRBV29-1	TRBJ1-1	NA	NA	CSVDDRSMNTEAFF	TGCAGCGTTGATGACAGGTCCATGAACACTGAAGCTTTCTTT
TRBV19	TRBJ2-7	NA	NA	CASSIRGAGEQYF	TGTGCCAGTAGTATCCGTGGCGCGGGCGAGCAGTACTTC
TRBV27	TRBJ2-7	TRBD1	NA	CASSLLGQGYEQYF	TGTGCCAGCAGTTTATTAGGACAGGGCTACGAGCAGTACTTC
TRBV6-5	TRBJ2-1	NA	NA	CASRTGTLTYNEQFF	TGTGCCAGCAGAACCGGGACACTTACATACAATGAGCAGTTCTTC
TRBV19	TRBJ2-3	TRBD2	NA	CASSWSGGQDTQYF	TGTGCCAGTAGTTGGTCGGGGGGGCAAGATACGCAGTATTTT
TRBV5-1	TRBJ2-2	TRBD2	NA	CASSLSTSGDTGELFF	TGCGCCAGCAGCTTGAGTACTAGCGGAGACACCGGGGAGCTGTTTTTT
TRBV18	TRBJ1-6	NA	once	CASSPVGTTDNSPLHF	TGTGCCAGCTCACCAGTTGGGACAACCGACAATTCACCCCTCCACTTT
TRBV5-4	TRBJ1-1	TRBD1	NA	CASSPAGQGSTEAFF	TGTGCCAGCAGCCCCGCCGGACAGGGGAGTACTGAAGCTTTCTTT
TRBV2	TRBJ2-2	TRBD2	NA	CASRWGLAGTGELFF	TGTGCCAGCCGGTGGGGACTAGCGGGCACCGGGGAGCTGTTTTTT
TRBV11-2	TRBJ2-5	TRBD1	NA	CASSLDLRGRRQETQYF	TGTGCCAGCAGCTTAGATCTTAGGGGGCGAAGGCAAGAGACCCAGTACTTC
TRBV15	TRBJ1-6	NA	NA	CATSITVTYNSPLHF	TGTGCCACCAGCATTACAGTAACCTATAATTCACCCCTCCACTTT
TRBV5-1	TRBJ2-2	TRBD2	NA	CASSLALAGETGELFF	TGCGCCAGCAGCTTGGCGCTAGCGGGAGAAACCGGGGAGCTGTTTTTT
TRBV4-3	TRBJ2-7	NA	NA	CASSQDRSHTPYEQYF	TGCGCCAGCAGCCAAGATAGGAGTCATACACCCTACGAGCAGTACTTC
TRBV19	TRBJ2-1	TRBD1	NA	CASSGTGYREQFF	TGTGCCAGTAGTGGGACAGGGTATCGAGAGCAGTTCTTC
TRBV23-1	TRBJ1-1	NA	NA	CASSLAAFF	TGCGCCAGCAGTCTGGCAGCTTTCTTT
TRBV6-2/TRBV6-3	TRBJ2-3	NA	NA	CASSYRNGEPRTDTQYF	TGTGCCAGCAGTTACAGGAACGGGGAGCCCAGGACAGATACGCAGTATTTT
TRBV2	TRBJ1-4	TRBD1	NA	CASSGTGNEKLFF	TGTGCCAGCTCCGGGACAGGGAATGAAAAACTGTTTTTT
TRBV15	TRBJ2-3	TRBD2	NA	CATSRSLAGGGGDTQYF	TGTGCCACCAGCAGATCCCTAGCGGGGGGCGGGGGAGATACGCAGTATTTT
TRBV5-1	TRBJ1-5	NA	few	CASSLSGVTQPQHF	TGCGCCAGCAGCTTATCAGGGGTCACTCAGCCCCAGCATTTT